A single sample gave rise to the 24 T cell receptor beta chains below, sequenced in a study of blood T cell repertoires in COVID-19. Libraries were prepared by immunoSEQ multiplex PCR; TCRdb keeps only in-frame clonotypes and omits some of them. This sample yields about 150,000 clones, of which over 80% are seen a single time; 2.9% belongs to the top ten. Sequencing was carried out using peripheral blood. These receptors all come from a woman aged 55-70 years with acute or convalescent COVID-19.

The CDR3 DNA reads as TGTGCCAGCAGTGCGACAGTAAAGTATCAGCCCCAGCATTTT. Translation gives CASSATVKYQPQHF. The chain recombines TRBV3-1 (or the pseudogene TRBV3-2) with TRBJ1-5, with D tentatively TRBD1 (5 bases). Germline V gene data show CDR1 as LGHDT and CDR2 as YNNKEL (reference sequence). V gave up 6 bases and J gave up 5 bases, with 14 bases separating them. CDR3 length equals 14 residues.

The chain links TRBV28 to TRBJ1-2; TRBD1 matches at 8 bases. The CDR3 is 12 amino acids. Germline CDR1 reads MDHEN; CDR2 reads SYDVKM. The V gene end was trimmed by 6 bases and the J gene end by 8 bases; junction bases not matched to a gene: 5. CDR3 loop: CASRMTGVGYTF. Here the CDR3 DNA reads TGTGCCAGCAGGATGACAGGGGTGGGCTACACCTTC.

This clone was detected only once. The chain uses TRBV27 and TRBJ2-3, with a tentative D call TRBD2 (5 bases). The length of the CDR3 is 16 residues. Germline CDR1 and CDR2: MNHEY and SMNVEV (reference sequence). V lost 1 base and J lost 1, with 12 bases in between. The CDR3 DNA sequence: TGTGCCAGCAGTTTATATCGGGGAAAGGGCACAGATACGCAGTATTTT. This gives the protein CASSLYRGKGTDTQYF.

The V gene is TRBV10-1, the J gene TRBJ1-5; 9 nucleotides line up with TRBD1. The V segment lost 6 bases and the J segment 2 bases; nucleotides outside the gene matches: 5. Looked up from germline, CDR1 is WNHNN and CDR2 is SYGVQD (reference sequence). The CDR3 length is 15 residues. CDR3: CASRGTGSGNQPQHF. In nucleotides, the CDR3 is TGCGCCAGCAGGGGGACAGGGTCGGGCAATCAGCCCCAGCATTTT.

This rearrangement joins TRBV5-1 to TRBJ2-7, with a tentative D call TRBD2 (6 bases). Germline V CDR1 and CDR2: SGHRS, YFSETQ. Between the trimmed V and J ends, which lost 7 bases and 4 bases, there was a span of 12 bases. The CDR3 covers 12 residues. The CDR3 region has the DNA TGCGCCAGCTACGGGGGTGATTACGAGCAGTACTTC. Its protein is CASYGGDYEQYF. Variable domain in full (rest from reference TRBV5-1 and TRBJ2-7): KAGVTQTPRYLIKTRGQQVTLSCSPISGHRSVSWYQQTPGQGLQFLFEYFSETQRNKGNFPGRFSGRQFSNSRSEMNVSTLELGDSALYLCASYGGDYEQYFGPGTRLTVT.

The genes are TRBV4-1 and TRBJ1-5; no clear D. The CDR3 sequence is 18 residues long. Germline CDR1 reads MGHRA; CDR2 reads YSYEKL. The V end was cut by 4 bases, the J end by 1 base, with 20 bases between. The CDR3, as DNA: TGCGCCAGCAGCCCCCTGTTCATTCATGGTCAGAGCAATCAGCCCCAGCATTTT. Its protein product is CASSPLFIHGQSNQPQHF.

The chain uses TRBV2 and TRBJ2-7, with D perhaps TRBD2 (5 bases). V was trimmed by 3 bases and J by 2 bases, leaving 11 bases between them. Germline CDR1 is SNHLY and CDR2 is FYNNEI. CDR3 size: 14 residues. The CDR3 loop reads CASSDRTGTYEQYF. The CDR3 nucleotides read TGTGCCAGCAGTGATAGGACTGGTACCTACGAGCAGTACTTC.

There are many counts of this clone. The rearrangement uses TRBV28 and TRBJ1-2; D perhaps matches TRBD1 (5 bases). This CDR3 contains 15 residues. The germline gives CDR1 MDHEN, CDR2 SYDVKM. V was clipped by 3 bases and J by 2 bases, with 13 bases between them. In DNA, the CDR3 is TGTGCCAGCAGTTTGTCCCAACAGGCGAACTATGGCTACACCTTC. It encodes CASSLSQQANYGYTF.

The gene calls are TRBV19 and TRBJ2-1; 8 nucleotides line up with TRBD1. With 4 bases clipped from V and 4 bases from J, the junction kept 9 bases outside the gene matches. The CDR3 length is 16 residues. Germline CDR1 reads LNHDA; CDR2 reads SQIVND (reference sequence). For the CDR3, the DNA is TGTGCCAGTAGTAACGCCGGGACAGGAGATTACAATGAGCAGTTCTTC. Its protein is CASSNAGTGDYNEQFF.

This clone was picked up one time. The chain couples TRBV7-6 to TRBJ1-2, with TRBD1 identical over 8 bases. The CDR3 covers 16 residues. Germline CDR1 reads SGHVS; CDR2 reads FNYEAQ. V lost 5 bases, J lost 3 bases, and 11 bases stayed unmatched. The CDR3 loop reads CASSPRPRGQDYGYTF. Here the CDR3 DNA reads TGTGCCAGCAGCCCCAGACCGCGGGGACAGGACTATGGCTACACCTTC.

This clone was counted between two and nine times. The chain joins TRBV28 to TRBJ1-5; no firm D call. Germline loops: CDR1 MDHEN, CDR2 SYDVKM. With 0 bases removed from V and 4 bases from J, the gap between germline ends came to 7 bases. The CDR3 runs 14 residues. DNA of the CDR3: TGTGCCAGCAGTTTATGGAGGGAAAATCAGCCCCAGCATTTT. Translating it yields CASSLWRENQPQHF.

The CDR3 region has the DNA TGCAGTGCTGGTGGTCGACAGGGTGCTTGGGGCTACACCTTC. This sequence encodes CSAGGRQGAWGYTF. The V and J genes are TRBV20-1 and TRBJ1-2, with TRBD1 matching over 7 bases. CDR1 is DFQATT, CDR2 SNEGSKA, per germline (reference sequence). With 5 bases clipped from V and 8 bases from J, the junction kept 14 bases outside the gene matches. The CDR3 is 14 amino acids.

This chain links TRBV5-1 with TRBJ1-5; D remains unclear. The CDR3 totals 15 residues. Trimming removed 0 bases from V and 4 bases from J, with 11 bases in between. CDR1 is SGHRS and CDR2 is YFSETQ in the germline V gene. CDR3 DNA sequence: TGCGCCAGCAGCTTGGAGGGAGGAACTAATCAGCCCCAGCATTTT. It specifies CASSLEGGTNQPQHF. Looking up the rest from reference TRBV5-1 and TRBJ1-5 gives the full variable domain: KAGVTQTPRYLIKTRGQQVTLSCSPISGHRSVSWYQQTPGQGLQFLFEYFSETQRNKGNFPGRFSGRQFSNSRSEMNVSTLELGDSALYLCASSLEGGTNQPQHFGDGTRLSIL.

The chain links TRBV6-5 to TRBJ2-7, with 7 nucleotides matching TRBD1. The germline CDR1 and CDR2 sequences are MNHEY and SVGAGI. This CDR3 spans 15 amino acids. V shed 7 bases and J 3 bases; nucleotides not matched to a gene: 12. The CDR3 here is CASTIDPGQLYEQYF. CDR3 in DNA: TGTGCCAGCACCATTGACCCGGGACAGCTCTACGAGCAGTACTTC.

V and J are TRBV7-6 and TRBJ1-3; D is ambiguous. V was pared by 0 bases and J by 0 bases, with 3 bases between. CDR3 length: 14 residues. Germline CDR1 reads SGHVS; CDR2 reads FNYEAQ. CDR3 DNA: TGTGCCAGCAGCTTAGCGAGCTCTGGAAACACCATATATTTT. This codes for CASSLASSGNTIYF.

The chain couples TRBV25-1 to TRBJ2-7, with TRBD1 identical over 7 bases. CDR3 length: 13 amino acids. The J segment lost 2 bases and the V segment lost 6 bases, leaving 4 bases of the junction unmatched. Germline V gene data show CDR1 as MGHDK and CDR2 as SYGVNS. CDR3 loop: CASREQGTYEQYF. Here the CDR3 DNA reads TGTGCCAGCAGGGAACAGGGGACCTACGAGCAGTACTTC.

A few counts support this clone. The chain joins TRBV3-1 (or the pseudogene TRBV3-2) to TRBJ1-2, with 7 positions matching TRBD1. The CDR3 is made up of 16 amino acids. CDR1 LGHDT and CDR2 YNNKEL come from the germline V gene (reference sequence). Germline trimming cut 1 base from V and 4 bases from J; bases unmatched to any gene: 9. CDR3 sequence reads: CASSQVEGAGIYGYTF. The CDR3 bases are TGTGCCAGCAGCCAAGTTGAGGGGGCCGGAATCTATGGCTACACCTTC.

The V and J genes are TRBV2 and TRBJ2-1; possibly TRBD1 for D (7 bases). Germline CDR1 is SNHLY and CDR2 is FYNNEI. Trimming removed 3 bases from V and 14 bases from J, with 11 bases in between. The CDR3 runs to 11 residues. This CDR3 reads CASSEEGAEFF. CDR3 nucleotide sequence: TGTGCCAGCAGTGAGGAGGGGGCGGAGTTCTTC.

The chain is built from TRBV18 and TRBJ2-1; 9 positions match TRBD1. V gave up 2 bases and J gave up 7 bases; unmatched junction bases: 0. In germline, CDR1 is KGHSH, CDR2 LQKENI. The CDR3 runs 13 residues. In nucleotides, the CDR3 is TGTGCCAGCTCACCAGGGACAGGGAATGAGCAGTTCTTC. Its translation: CASSPGTGNEQFF.

CDR3 sequence reads: CASSLEVPGTGSYEQYF. The DNA of the CDR3 is TGTGCCAGCAGCTTAGAGGTGCCCGGGACAGGGTCCTACGAGCAGTACTTC. The chain joins TRBV7-6 to TRBJ2-7; 9 positions match TRBD1. The germline gives CDR1 SGHVS, CDR2 FNYEAQ. CDR3 size: 17 residues. V dropped 1 base and J dropped 1; count of bases not matched to a gene: 8.

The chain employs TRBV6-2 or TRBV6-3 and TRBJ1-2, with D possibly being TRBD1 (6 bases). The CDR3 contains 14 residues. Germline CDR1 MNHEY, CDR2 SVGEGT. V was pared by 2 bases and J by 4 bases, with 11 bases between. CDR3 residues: CASSYPQQGYGYTF. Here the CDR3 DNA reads TGTGCCAGCAGTTACCCACAACAGGGCTATGGCTACACCTTC.

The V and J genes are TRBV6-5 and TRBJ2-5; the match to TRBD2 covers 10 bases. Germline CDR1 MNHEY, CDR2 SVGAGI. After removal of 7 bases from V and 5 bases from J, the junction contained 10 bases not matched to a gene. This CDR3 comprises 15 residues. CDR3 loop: CASKKRGGGGETQYF. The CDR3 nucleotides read TGTGCCAGCAAAAAGCGGGGGGGCGGTGGTGAGACCCAGTACTTC.

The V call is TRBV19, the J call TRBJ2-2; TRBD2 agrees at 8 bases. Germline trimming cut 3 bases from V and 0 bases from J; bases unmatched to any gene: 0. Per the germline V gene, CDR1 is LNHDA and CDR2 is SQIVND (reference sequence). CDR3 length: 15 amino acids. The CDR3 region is CASSISGANTGELFF. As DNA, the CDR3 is TGTGCCAGTAGTATTAGCGGGGCGAACACCGGGGAGCTGTTTTTT.

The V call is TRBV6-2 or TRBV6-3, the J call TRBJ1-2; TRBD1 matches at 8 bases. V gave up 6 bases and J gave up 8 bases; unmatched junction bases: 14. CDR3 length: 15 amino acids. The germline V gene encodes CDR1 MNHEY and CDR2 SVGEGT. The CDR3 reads CASSSLQGAMRGYTF. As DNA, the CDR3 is TGTGCCAGCAGCAGCCTCCAGGGGGCAATGAGGGGCTACACCTTC.